The 8 T cell receptor beta chains presented below share a single source sample, sequenced in a study of T cell responses to AZD1222 COVID-19 vaccine. The data were produced by immunoSEQ multiplex PCR, yet TCRdb's version contains in-frame clones alone and is incomplete. The sample records 120,000 or so clones, around 80% being singletons. The sequenced sample was peripheral blood, obtained 28 days after the second AZD1222 dose. These TCRs come from an adult who received the AZD1222 COVID-19 vaccine.

The rearrangement links TRBV9 to TRBJ2-1; 11 bases map to TRBD2. Per the germline V gene, CDR1 is SGDLS and CDR2 is YYNGEE. J lost 5 bases, V lost 3 bases, and 7 bases had no gene match. The CDR3 covers 16 residues. This chain's CDR3 is CASSATSGGVNNEQFF. DNA for the CDR3: TGTGCCAGCAGCGCAACTAGCGGGGGCGTGAACAATGAGCAGTTCTTC. Using reference TRBV9 and TRBJ2-1 for the parts outside the CDR3, the full variable domain is DSGVTQTPKHLITATGQRVTLRCSPRSGDLSVYWYQQSLDQGLQFLIQYYNGEERAKGNILERFSAQQFPDLHSELNLSSLELGDSALYFCASSATSGGVNNEQFFGPGTRLTVL.

J is TRBJ1-2 and V is TRBV27; D uncertain. Germline V gene sequence: CDR1 MNHEY, CDR2 SMNVEV (reference sequence). The CDR3 runs 15 residues. The V end lost 1 base, the J end lost 6 bases, and 15 bases lay between the germline ends. The CDR3 sequence is CASSLWEGPGNGYTF. The CDR3 DNA reads as TGTGCCAGCAGTTTATGGGAGGGCCCCGGAAATGGCTACACCTTC.

V is TRBV13 and J is TRBJ2-7, with unresolved D. The CDR3 consists of 12 residues. Germline V gene sequence: CDR1 PRHDT, CDR2 FYEKMQ (reference sequence). The V gene lost 2 bases and the J gene lost 4 bases, with 6 bases spanning the gap. For the CDR3, the DNA is TGTGCCAGCAGCTTAAGACCGTACGAGCAGTACTTC. Protein: CASSLRPYEQYF.

The chain recombines TRBV3-1 (or the pseudogene TRBV3-2) with TRBJ1-2, with TRBD1 matching over 10 bases. V shed 4 bases and J 9 bases; nucleotides not matched to a gene: 11. This CDR3 is 15 amino acids long. The germline V gene has CDR1 LGHDT and CDR2 YNNKEL (reference sequence). CDR3 amino acids: CASSLGQGTRARYTF. The CDR3 DNA reads TGTGCCAGCAGCCTGGGACAGGGGACGCGCGCGCGCTACACCTTC.

The chain uses TRBV7-9 and TRBJ2-7; a weak D match, TRBD1 (5 bases). Trimming removed 4 bases at V and 9 bases at J, with 13 bases between. The germline V gene encodes CDR1 SEHNR and CDR2 FQNEAQ (reference sequence). This CDR3 region has 12 residues. CDR3 protein: CASSSTALGQYF. The CDR3 bases are TGTGCCAGCAGCTCGACAGCCCTGGGGCAGTACTTC.

This rearrangement joins TRBV28 to TRBJ2-3; D unresolved. The germline V gene has CDR1 MDHEN and CDR2 SYDVKM. V dropped 6 bases and J dropped 5 bases, with 9 bases sitting between them. The CDR3 spans 12 residues. The CDR3 loop reads CASRRTVDTQYF. The DNA of the CDR3 is TGTGCCAGCAGGCGAACAGTAGATACGCAGTATTTT.

The genes are TRBV27 and TRBJ1-1; D is ambiguous. V lost 5 bases and J 1 base, leaving 8 bases between the germline ends. The length of the CDR3 is 13 residues. Germline V lookup: CDR1 MNHEY, CDR2 SMNVEV (reference sequence). The CDR3 region is CASSTTRNTEAFF. The DNA for the CDR3 is TGTGCCAGCAGTACGACGCGGAACACTGAAGCTTTCTTT.

Points on this clone: Other DNA sequences of this sample code for an identical CDR3. This chain joins TRBV7-2 and TRBJ2-4, with no clear D. Trimming took 0 bases from V and 0 from J, leaving 9 bases between them. The CDR3 totals 16 residues. Germline assignment: CDR1 SGHTA and CDR2 FQGNSA. The CDR3 loop is CASSLAPTLAKNIQYF. CDR3 sequence (DNA): TGTGCCAGCAGCTTAGCGCCAACACTAGCCAAAAACATTCAGTACTTC.